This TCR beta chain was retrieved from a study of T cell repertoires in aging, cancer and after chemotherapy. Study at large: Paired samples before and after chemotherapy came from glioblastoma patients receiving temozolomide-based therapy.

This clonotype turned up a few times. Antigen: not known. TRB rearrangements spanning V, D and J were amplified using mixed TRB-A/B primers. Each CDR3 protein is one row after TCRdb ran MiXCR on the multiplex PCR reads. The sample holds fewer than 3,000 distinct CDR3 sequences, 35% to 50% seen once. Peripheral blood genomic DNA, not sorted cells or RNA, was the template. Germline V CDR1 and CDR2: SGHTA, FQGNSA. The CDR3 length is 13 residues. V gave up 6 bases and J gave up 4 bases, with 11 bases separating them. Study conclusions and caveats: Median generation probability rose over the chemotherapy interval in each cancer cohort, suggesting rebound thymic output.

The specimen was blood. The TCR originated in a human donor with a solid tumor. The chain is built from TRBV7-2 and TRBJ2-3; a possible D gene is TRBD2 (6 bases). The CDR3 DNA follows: TGTGCCAGCAGGTGGCGGGGCTCAGATACGCAGTATTTT. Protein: CASRWRGSDTQYF.